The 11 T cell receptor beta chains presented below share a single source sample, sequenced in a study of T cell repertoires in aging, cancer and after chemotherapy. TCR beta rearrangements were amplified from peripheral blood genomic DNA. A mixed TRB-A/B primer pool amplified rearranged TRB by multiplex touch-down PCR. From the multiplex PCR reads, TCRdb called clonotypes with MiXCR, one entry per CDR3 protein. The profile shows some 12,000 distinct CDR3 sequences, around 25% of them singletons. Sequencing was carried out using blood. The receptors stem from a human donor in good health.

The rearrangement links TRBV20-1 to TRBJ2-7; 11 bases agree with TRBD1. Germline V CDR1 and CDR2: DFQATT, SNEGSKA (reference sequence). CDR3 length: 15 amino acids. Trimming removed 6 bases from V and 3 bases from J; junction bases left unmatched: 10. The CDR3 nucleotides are TGCAGTGCCGCCATACACGGGACAGGGGGCTACGAGCAGTACTTC. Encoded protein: CSAAIHGTGGYEQYF.

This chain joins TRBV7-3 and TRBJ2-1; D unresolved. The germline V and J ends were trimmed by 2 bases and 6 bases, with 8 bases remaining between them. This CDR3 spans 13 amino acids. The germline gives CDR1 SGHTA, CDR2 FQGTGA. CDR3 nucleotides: TGTGCCAGCAGCTTAGGTCCCGCCAATGAGCAGTTCTTC. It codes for CASSLGPANEQFF.

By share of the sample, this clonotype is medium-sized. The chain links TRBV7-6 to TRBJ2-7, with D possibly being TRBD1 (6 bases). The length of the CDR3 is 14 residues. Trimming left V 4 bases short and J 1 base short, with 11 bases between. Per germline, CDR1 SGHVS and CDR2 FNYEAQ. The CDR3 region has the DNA TGTGCCAGCAGCTCAGGGGTGTCGTCCTACGAGCAGTACTTC. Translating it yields CASSSGVSSYEQYF.

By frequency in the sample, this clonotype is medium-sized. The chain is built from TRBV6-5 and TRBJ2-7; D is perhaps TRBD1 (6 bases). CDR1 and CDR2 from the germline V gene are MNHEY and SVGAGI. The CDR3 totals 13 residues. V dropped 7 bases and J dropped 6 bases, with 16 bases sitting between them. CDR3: CASMGAATGEQYF. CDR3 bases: TGTGCCAGCATGGGGGCGGCCACCGGCGAGCAGTACTTC.

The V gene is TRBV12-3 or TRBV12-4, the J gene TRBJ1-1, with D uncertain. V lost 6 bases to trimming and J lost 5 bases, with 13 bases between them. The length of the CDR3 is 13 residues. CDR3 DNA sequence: TGTGCCAGCAGGCCCCAGGCGGGGACTGAAGCTTTCTTT. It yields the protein CASRPQAGTEAFF.

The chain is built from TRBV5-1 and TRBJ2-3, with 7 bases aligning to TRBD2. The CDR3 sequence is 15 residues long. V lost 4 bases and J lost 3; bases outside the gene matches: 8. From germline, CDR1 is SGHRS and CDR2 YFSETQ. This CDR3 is CASSTGRLSTDTQYF. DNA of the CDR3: TGCGCCAGCAGCACCGGGAGGCTTTCAACAGATACGCAGTATTTT. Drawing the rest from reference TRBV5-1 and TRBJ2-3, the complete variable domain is KAGVTQTPRYLIKTRGQQVTLSCSPISGHRSVSWYQQTPGQGLQFLFEYFSETQRNKGNFPGRFSGRQFSNSRSEMNVSTLELGDSALYLCASSTGRLSTDTQYFGPGTRLTVL.

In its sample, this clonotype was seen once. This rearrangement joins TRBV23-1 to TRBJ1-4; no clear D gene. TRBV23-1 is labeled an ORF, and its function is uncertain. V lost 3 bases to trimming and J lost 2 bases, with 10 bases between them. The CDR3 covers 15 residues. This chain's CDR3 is CASSHPGRTNEKLFF. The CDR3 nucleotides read TGCGCCAGCAGTCATCCGGGGAGGACTAATGAAAAACTGTTTTTT.

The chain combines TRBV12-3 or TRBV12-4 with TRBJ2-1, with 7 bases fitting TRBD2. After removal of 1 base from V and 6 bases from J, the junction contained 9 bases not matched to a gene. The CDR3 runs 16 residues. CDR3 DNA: TGTGCCAGCAGTTTAGTGGGGCTAGCGGCTTTCAATGAGCAGTTCTTC. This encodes CASSLVGLAAFNEQFF.

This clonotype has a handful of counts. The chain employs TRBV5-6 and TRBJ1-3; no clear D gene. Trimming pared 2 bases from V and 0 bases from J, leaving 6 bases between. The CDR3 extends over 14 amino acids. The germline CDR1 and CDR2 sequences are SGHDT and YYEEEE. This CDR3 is CASSFGFSGNTIYF. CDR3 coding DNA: TGTGCCAGCAGCTTTGGGTTCTCTGGAAACACCATATATTTT.

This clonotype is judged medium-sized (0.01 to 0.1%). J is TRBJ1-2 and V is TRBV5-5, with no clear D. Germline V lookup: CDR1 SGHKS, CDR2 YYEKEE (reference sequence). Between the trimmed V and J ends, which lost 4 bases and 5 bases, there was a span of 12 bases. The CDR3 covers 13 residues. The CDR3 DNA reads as TGTGCCAGCAGCCTAACGCCGGGGTATGGCTACACCTTC. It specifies CASSLTPGYGYTF.

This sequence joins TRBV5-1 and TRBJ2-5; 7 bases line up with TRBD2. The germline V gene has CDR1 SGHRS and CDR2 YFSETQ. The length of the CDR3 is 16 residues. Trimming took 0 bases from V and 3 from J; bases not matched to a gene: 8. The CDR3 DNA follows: TGCGCCAGCAGCTTGGCCAGGCTAGCGGAAGAAGAGACCCAGTACTTC. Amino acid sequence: CASSLARLAEEETQYF.